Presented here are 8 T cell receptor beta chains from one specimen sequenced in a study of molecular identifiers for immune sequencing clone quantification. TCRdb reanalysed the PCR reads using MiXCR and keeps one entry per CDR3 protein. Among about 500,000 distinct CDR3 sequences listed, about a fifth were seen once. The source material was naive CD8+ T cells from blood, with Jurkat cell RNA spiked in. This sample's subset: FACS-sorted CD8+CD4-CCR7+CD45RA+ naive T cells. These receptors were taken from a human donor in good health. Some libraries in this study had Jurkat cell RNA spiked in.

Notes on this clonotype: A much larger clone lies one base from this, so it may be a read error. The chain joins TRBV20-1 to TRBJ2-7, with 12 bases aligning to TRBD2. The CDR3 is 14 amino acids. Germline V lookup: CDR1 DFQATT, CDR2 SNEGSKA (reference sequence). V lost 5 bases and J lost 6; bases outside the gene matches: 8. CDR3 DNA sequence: TGCAGTGCTGGCTTGGGACTAGCGGGTTGCGAGCAGTACTTC. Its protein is CSAGLGLAGCEQYF.

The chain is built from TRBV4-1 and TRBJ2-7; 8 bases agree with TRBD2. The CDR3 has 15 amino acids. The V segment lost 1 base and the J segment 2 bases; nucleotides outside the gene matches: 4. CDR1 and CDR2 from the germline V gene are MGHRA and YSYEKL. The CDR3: CASSQGPAGAYEQYF. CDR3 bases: TGCGCCAGCAGCCAAGGGCCAGCGGGGGCCTACGAGCAGTACTTC.

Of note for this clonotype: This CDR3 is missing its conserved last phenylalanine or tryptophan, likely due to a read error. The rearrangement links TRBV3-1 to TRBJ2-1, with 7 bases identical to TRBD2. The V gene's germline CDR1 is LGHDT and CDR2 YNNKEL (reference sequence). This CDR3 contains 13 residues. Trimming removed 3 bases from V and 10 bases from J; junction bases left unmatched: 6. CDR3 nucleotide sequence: TGTGCCAGCAGCCATACTAGCGTGGGCGAGCAGTTCCTC. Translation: CASSHTSVGEQFL.

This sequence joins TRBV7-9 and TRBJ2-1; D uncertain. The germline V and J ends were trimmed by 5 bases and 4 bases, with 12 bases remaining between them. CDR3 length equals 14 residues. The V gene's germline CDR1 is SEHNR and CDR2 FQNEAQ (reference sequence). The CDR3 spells CASSLLPRYNEQFF. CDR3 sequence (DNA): TGTGCCAGCAGCCTCTTGCCGAGGTACAATGAGCAGTTCTTC.

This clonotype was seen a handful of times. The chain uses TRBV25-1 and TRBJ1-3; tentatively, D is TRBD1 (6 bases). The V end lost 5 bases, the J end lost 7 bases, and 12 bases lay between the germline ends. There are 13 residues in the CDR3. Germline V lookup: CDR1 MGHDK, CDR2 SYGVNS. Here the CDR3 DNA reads TGTGCCAGCAGTTCGGAGGGGGGTAACACCATATATTTT. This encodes CASSSEGGNTIYF.

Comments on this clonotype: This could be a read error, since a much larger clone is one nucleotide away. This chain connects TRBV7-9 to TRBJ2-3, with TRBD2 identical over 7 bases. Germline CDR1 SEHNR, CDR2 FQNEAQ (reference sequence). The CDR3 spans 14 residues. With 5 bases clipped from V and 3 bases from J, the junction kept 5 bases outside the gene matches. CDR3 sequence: CASSPSGNTDTQYF. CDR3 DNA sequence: TGTGCCAGCAGCCCGAGCGGGAATACAGATACGCAGTATTTT.

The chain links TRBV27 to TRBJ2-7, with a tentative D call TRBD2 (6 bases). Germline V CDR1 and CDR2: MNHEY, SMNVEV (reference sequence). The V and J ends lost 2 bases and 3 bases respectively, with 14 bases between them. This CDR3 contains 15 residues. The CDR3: CASSLRGLESYEQYF. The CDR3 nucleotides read TGTGCCAGCAGTTTACGGGGACTTGAGAGCTACGAGCAGTACTTC.

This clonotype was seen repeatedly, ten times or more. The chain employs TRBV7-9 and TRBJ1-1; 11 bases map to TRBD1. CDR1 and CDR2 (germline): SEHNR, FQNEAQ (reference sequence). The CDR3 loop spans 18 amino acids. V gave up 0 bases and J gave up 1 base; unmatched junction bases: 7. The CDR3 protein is CASSLARTGGPQNTEAFF. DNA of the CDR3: TGTGCCAGCAGCTTAGCTCGGACAGGGGGCCCTCAGAACACTGAAGCTTTCTTT.